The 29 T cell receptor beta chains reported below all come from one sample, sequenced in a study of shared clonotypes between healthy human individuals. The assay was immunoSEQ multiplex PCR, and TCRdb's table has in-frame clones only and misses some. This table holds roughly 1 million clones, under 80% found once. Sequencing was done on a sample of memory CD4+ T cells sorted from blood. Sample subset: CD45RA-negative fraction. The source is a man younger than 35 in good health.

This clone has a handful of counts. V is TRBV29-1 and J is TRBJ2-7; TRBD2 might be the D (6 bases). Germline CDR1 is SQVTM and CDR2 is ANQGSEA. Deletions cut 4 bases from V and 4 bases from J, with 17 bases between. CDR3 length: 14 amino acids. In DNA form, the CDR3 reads TGCAGCGTTGTGCCCCTTGGGAGGCAATACGAGCAGTACTTC. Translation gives CSVVPLGRQYEQYF.

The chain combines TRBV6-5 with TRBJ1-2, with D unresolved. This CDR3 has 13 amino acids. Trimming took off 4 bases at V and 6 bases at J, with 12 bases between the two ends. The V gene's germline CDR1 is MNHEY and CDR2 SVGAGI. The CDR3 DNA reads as TGTGCCAGCAGTTCCGGAGGGTGGGATGGCTACACCTTC. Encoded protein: CASSSGGWDGYTF.

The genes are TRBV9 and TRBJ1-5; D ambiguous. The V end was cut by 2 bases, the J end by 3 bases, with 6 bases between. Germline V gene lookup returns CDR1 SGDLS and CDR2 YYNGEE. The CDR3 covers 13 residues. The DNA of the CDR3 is TGTGCCAGCAGCGTTGAGTTCAATCAGCCCCAGCATTTT. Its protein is CASSVEFNQPQHF.

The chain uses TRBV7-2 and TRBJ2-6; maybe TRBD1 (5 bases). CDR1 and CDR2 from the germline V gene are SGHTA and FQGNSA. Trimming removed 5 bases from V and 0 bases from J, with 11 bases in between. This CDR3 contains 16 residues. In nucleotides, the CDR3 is TGTGCCAGCAGCGGGGCCCTATACTCTGGGGCCAACGTCCTGACTTTC. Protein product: CASSGALYSGANVLTF.

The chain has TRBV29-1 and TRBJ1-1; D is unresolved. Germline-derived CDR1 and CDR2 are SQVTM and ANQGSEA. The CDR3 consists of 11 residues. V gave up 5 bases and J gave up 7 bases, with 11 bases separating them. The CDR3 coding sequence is TGCAGCGTTAAAAGGGCTTTTGAAGCTTTCTTT. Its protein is CSVKRAFEAFF.

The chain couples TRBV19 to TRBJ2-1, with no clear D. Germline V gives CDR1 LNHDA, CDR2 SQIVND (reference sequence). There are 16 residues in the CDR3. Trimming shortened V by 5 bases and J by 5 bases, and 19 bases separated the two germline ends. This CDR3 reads CASSPRRFSLDNEQFF. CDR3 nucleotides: TGTGCCAGTAGTCCTCGCAGGTTCTCGTTAGACAATGAGCAGTTCTTC.

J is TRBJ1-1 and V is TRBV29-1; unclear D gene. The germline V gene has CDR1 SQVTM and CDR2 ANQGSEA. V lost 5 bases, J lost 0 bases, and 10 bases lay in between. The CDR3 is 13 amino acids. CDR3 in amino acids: CSVNTQLNTEAFF. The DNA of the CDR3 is TGCAGCGTTAACACCCAGCTGAACACTGAAGCTTTCTTT.

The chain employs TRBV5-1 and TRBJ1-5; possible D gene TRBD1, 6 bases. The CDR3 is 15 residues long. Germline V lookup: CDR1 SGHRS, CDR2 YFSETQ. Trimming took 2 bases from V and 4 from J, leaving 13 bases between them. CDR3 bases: TGCGCCAGCAGCTTACAGGGTGATCTGAATCAGCCCCAGCATTTT. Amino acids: CASSLQGDLNQPQHF.

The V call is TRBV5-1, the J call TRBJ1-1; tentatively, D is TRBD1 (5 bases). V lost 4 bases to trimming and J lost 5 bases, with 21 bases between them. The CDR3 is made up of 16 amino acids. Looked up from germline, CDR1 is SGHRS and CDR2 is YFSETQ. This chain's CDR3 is CASSPQGVGLGTEAFF. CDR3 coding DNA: TGCGCCAGCAGCCCCCAAGGGGTCGGGTTGGGGACTGAAGCTTTCTTT.

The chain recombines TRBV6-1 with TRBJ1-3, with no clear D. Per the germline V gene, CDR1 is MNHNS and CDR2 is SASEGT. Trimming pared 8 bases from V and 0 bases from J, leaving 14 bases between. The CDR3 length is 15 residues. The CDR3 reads CASAPPGISGNTIYF. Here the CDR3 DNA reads TGTGCCAGCGCACCTCCGGGAATCTCTGGAAACACCATATATTTT.

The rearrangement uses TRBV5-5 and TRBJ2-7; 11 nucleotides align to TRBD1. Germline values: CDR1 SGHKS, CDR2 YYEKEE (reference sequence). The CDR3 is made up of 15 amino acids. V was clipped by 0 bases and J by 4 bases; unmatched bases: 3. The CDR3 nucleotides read TGTGCCAGCAGCTTGGCGGGACAGGGGGTGTACGAGCAGTACTTC. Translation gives CASSLAGQGVYEQYF.

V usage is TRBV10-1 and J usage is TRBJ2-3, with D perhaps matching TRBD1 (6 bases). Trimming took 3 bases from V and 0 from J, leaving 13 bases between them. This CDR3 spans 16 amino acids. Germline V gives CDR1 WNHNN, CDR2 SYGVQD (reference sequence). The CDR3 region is CASSDRQVWSTDTQYF. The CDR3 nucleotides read TGCGCCAGCAGTGACAGACAGGTTTGGAGCACAGATACGCAGTATTTT.

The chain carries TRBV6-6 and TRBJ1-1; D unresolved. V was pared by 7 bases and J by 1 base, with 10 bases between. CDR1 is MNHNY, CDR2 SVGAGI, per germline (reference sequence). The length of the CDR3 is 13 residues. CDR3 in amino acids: CASTQNWNTEAFF. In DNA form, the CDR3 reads TGTGCCAGCACCCAAAACTGGAACACTGAAGCTTTCTTT.

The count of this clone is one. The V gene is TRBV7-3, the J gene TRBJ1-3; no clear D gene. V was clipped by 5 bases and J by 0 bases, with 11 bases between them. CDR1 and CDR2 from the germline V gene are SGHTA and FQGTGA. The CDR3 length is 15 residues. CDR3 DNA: TGTGCCAGCAGCCGAGGACCGAACTCTGGAAACACCATATATTTT. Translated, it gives CASSRGPNSGNTIYF. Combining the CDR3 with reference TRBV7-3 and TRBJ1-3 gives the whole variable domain GAGVSQTPSNKVTEKGKYVELRCDPISGHTALYWYRQSLGQGPEFLIYFQGTGAADDSGLPNDRFFAVRPEGSVSTLKIQRTERGDSAVYLCASSRGPNSGNTIYFGEGSWLTVV.

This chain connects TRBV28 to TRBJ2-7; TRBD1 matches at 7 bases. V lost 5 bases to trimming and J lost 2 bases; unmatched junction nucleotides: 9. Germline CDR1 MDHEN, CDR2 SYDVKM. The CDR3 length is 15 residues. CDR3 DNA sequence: TGTGCCAGCAGTCCTACCGGGACAGAGACCTACGAGCAGTACTTC. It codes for CASSPTGTETYEQYF.

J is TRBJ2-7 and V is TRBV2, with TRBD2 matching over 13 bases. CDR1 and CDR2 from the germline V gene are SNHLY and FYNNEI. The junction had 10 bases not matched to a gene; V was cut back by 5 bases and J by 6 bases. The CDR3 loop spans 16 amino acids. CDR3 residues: CASSPLRTSGGAEQYF. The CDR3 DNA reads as TGTGCCAGCAGTCCCCTACGGACTAGCGGGGGTGCCGAGCAGTACTTC.

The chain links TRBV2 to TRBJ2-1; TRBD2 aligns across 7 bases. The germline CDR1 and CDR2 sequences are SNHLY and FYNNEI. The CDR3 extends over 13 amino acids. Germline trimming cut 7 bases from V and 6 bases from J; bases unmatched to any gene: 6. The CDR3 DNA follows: TGTGCCAGCAACAGCAGGGAGGGCAATGAGCAGTTCTTC. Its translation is CASNSREGNEQFF.

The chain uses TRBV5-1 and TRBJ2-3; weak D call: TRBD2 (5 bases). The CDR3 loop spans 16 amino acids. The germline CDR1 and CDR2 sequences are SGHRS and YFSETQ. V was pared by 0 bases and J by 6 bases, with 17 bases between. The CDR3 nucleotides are TGCGCCAGCAGCTTGGCCGCTAGCCCCCTGGGGGATACGCAGTATTTT. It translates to CASSLAASPLGDTQYF.

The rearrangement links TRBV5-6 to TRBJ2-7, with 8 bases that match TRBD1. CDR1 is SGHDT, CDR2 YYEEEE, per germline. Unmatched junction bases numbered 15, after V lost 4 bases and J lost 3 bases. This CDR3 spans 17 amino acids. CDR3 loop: CASSPTRDRSYHYEQYF. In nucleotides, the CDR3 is TGTGCCAGCAGCCCGACTAGGGACAGGTCATACCACTACGAGCAGTACTTC.

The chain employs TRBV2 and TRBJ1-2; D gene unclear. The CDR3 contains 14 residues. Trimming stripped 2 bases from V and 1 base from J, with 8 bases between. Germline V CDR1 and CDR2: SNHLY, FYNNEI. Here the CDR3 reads CASSESSFNYGYTF. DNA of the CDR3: TGTGCCAGCAGTGAAAGCTCTTTTAACTATGGCTACACCTTC.

DNA for the CDR3: TGTGCCAGCAGTACCGGGACAGAGTATGGCTACACCTTC. It translates to CASSTGTEYGYTF. This sequence joins TRBV11-2 and TRBJ1-2; 7 bases are shared with TRBD1. Germline V gene sequence: CDR1 SGHAT, CDR2 FQNNGV. The CDR3 length is 13 residues. The V segment lost 6 bases and the J segment 5 bases; nucleotides outside the gene matches: 6.

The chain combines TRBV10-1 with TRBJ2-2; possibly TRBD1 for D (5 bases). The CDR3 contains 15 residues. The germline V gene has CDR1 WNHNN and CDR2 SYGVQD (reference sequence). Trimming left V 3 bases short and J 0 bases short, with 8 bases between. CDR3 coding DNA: TGCGCCAGCAGTGACCGGACACCGAACACCGGGGAGCTGTTTTTT. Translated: CASSDRTPNTGELFF.

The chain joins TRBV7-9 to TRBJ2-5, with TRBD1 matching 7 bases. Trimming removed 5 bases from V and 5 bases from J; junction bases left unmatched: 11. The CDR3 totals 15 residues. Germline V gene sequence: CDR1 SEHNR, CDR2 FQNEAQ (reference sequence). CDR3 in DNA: TGTGCCAGCAGCCCCGGGGACAGCTCGGGGGAGACCCAGTACTTC. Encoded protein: CASSPGDSSGETQYF.

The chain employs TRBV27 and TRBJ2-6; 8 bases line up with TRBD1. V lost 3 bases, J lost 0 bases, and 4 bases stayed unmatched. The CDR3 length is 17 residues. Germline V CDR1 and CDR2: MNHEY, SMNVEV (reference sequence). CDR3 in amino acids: CASSLQGALSGANVLTF. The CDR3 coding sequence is TGTGCCAGCAGTTTGCAGGGGGCCCTCTCTGGGGCCAACGTCCTGACTTTC.

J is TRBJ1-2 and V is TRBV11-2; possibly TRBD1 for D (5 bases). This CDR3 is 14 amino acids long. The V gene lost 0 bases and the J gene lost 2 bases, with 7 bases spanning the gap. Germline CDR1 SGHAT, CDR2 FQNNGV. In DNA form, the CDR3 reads TGTGCCAGCAGCTTAGATCGGGGGAACTATGGCTACACCTTC. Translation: CASSLDRGNYGYTF.

The CDR3 DNA is TGTGCCAGCAGCCAACTGATAGGAGGGGGACACGAGCAGTACTTC. Its translation: CASSQLIGGGHEQYF. The chain has TRBV5-6 and TRBJ2-7, with D possibly called TRBD1 or TRBD2 (6 bases each). The V gene lost 4 bases and the J gene lost 5 bases, with 19 bases spanning the gap. Germline assignment: CDR1 SGHDT and CDR2 YYEEEE. The CDR3 has 15 amino acids.

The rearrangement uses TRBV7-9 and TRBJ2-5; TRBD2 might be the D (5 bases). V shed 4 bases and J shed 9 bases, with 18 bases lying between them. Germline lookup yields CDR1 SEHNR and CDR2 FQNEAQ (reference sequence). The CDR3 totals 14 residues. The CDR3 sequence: CASSYDGPLEAQYF. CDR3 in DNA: TGTGCCAGCAGCTATGACGGGCCCTTGGAGGCCCAGTACTTC.

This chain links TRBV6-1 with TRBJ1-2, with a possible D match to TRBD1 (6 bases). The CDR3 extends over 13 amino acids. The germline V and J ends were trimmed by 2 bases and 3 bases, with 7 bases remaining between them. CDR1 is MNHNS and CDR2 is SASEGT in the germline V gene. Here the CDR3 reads CASSESGDYGYTF. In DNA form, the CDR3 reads TGTGCCAGCAGTGAATCAGGGGACTATGGCTACACCTTC.

The chain's CDR3 is CASSEGGGPYNEQFF. The CDR3 DNA sequence: TGTGCCAGCAGTGAGGGCGGGGGGCCCTACAATGAGCAGTTCTTC. V is TRBV6-4 and J is TRBJ2-1, with TRBD2 identical over 8 bases. The trim removed 3 bases at V and 2 bases at J, leaving 3 bases unmatched. Germline V CDR1 and CDR2: MRHNA, SNTAGT. The CDR3 is 15 residues long.